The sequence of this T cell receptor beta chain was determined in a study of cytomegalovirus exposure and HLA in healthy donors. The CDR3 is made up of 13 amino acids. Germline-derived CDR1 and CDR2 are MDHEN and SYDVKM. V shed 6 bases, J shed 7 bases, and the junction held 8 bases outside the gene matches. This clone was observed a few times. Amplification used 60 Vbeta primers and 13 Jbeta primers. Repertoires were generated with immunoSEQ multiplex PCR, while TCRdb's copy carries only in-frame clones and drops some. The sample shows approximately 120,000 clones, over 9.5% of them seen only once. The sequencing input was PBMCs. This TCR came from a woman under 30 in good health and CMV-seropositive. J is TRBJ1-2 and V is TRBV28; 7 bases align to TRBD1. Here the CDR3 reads CASSIDRVGGYTF. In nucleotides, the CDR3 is TGTGCCAGCAGCATTGACAGGGTGGGTGGCTACACCTTC.